This T cell receptor beta chain was profiled in a study of PD-L1 blockade in urothelial cancer. Study context: Prior chemotherapy regimens per patient numbered 0 to 3. At 3 weeks after treatment start (second dose) and again at 6 weeks, blood was analyzed.

The CDR3 is 13 residues long. With 6 bases removed from V and 5 bases from J, the gap between germline ends came to 11 bases. CDR1 MNHNS and CDR2 SASEGT come from the germline V gene. TCRdb's copy holds only in-frame clones and misses some; the assay was immunoSEQ multiplex PCR. The data contain tens of thousands of clones, about 90% of them seen just once; the ten biggest clones take up about 6.8%. Time point: peripheral blood 6 weeks after treatment start. The sequencing used PBMCs, collected around atezolizumab (anti-PD-L1) treatment. The source is a man aged 70 or older with urothelial cancer. The chain carries TRBV6-1 and TRBJ1-5, with D possibly TRBD1 on 6 matching bases. The CDR3 nucleotides read TGTGCCAGCAGGACGTACAGGGATCAGCCCCAGCATTTT. As protein: CASRTYRDQPQHF.